These 27 T cell receptor beta chains originate from one sample sequenced in a study of T cell repertoires in cytomegalovirus infection. One entry per CDR3 protein results from TCRdb running MiXCR on the reads. The sample lists approximately 260,000 distinct CDR3 sequences; around 20% were seen once. Their target antigens are unknown. Here the sequenced sample was cultured PBMCs, taken from culture after CMV antigen stimulation. Receptor source: a human donor in good health (CMV status not recorded). Some clones in this sample may be carry-over from other donors' samples.

The chain recombines TRBV6-2 or TRBV6-3 with TRBJ2-7, with TRBD1 identical over 10 bases. Unmatched junction bases numbered 10, after V lost 5 bases and J lost 6 bases. CDR1 is MNHEY and CDR2 is SVGEGT in the germline V gene. The CDR3 totals 15 residues. CDR3 residues: CASSAPGQGILEQYV. In DNA form, the CDR3 reads TGTGCCAGCAGTGCCCCGGGACAGGGGATCCTCGAGCAGTACGTC.

This clonotype occurred a few times. The CDR3 is CASSFTVTSGRIYNEQFF. CDR3 coding DNA: TGTGCCAGCAGTTTTACGGTAACTAGCGGGAGGATCTACAATGAGCAGTTCTTC. The chain recombines TRBV12-3 or TRBV12-4 with TRBJ2-1; 12 bases align to TRBD2. V lost 3 bases and J lost 3; bases outside the gene matches: 9. This CDR3 is 18 amino acids long.

At least ten counts were recorded for this clonotype. The chain recombines TRBV7-8 with TRBJ2-7, with D possibly matching TRBD1 (6 bases). This CDR3 has 13 residues. V was trimmed by 5 bases and J by 3 bases, leaving 11 bases between them. Germline values: CDR1 SGHVS, CDR2 FQNEAQ. Here the CDR3 reads CASSKGTHYEQYV. The CDR3 DNA follows: TGTGCCAGCAGCAAGGGGACACACTACGAGCAGTACGTC.

This clonotype has a count of ten or more. The rearrangement uses TRBV7-2 and TRBJ2-2; D call uncertain. CDR1 and CDR2 (germline): SGHTA, FQGNSA. Trimming left V 7 bases short and J 1 base short, with 16 bases between. This CDR3 comprises 16 residues. CDR3 nucleotides: TGTGCCAGCACCTACCGGAGAATCCTGAACACCGGGGAGCTGTTTTTT. Its translation is CASTYRRILNTGELFF.

Ten or more counts support this clonotype. The chain uses TRBV5-6 and TRBJ2-5; D is uncertain. This CDR3 is built from 13 residues. Germline assignment: CDR1 SGHDT and CDR2 YYEEEE. Trimming left V 1 base short and J 1 base short, with 5 bases between. In nucleotides, the CDR3 is TGTGCCAGCAGCTTGATCGGCCAAGAGACCCAGTACTTC. This encodes CASSLIGQETQYF.

The chain couples TRBV19 to TRBJ2-1, with 7 positions matching TRBD1. CDR1 and CDR2 (germline): LNHDA, SQIVND (reference sequence). With 5 bases clipped from V and 13 bases from J, the junction kept 8 bases outside the gene matches. This CDR3 comprises 12 residues. CDR3 nucleotides: TGTGCCAGTAGTTACCGGGACAGTGTACAGTTCTTC. This encodes CASSYRDSVQFF.

This clonotype appeared a few times. The chain links TRBV30 to TRBJ1-1, with D possibly being TRBD1 (5 bases). Germline V gene data show CDR1 as GTSNPN and CDR2 as SVGIG (reference sequence). V gave up 2 bases and J gave up 8 bases, with 12 bases separating them. The CDR3 sequence is 12 residues long. CDR3: CAWSLDIGEAFF. The CDR3 DNA follows: TGTGCCTGGAGTTTGGACATAGGAGAAGCTTTCTTT. The variable domain in full, with the rest retrieved from reference TRBV30 and TRBJ1-1, is SQTIHQWPATLVQPVGSPLSLECTVEGTSNPNLYWYRQAAGRGLQLLFYSVGIGQISSEVPQNLSASRPQDRQFILSSKKLLLSDSGFYLCAWSLDIGEAFFGQGTRLTVV.

The J gene is TRBJ1-2, the V gene TRBV12-3 or TRBV12-4; 8 bases are shared with TRBD1. The CDR3 sequence is 14 residues long. J lost 8 bases, V lost 4 bases, and 9 bases had no gene match. The CDR3 sequence: CASSYNRGTGGYTF. The CDR3 region has the DNA TGTGCCAGCAGTTATAACAGGGGGACGGGGGGCTACACCTTC.

This clonotype was observed a few times. CDR3 region: CASSSSGTSYEQYF. The DNA of the CDR3 is TGTGCCAGCAGTAGTAGCGGTACCTCCTACGAGCAGTACTTC. This chain joins TRBV6-1 and TRBJ2-7, with D perhaps TRBD2 (6 bases). Germline CDR1 is MNHNS and CDR2 is SASEGT. The CDR3 consists of 14 residues. The V end was cut by 5 bases, the J end by 0 bases, with 11 bases between.

This clonotype has a handful of counts. V gene TRBV6-1 combines with J gene TRBJ2-3, with 12 positions matching TRBD2. The CDR3 runs 15 residues. The junction had 1 base not matched to a gene; V was cut back by 5 bases and J by 1 base. The V gene's germline CDR1 is MNHNS and CDR2 SASEGT. The CDR3 region has the DNA TGTGCCAGCAGTACTAGCGGGAGGCGCACAGATACGCAGTATTTT. It encodes CASSTSGRRTDTQYF.

This clonotype occurred many times. DNA of the CDR3: TGTGCCAGCAGCTTGGGACTCACTATCTCCTACGAGCAGTACTTC. It translates to CASSLGLTISYEQYF. The chain has TRBV7-2 and TRBJ2-7; TRBD2 is a possible D gene (6 bases). V was pared by 3 bases and J by 0 bases, with 12 bases between. Germline V gene sequence: CDR1 SGHTA, CDR2 FQGNSA. CDR3 size: 15 residues. The full variable domain, with the rest looked up from reference TRBV7-2 and TRBJ2-7, is GAGVSQSPSNKVTEKGKDVELRCDPISGHTALYWYRQSLGQGLEFLIYFQGNSAPDKSGLPSDRFSAERTGGSVSTLTIQRTQQEDSAVYLCASSLGLTISYEQYFGPGTRLTVT.

V is TRBV27 and J is TRBJ2-1, with a tentative D call TRBD2 (5 bases). V was trimmed by 5 bases and J by 0 bases, leaving 11 bases between them. The CDR3 spans 15 residues. Germline CDR1 MNHEY, CDR2 SMNVEV (reference sequence). The CDR3 coding sequence is TGTGCCAGCAGTAGCGGAGTCCTCTCCTACAATGAGCAGTTCTTC. Translation gives CASSSGVLSYNEQFF.

The V and J genes are TRBV20-1 and TRBJ1-2, with unresolved D. This CDR3 comprises 12 residues. Germline V CDR1 and CDR2: DFQATT, SNEGSKA (reference sequence). V lost 3 bases and J 3 bases, leaving 8 bases between the germline ends. The CDR3 sequence is CSASASDYGYTF. DNA of the CDR3: TGCAGTGCTAGTGCGTCCGACTATGGCTACACCTTC.

The V call is TRBV4-3, the J call TRBJ1-1, with 8 bases aligning to TRBD1. CDR3 size: 15 residues. V lost 3 bases, J lost 4 bases, and 7 bases stayed unmatched. CDR1 and CDR2 (germline): LGHNA, YSLEER. CDR3 bases: TGCGCCAGCAGCCAGAGGACAGGGTCGGGCACTGAAGCTTTCTTT. Protein: CASSQRTGSGTEAFF.

This clonotype appeared a few times. The V and J genes are TRBV19 and TRBJ2-1; D may be TRBD2 (8 bases). V was shortened by 5 bases and J by 0 bases, with 26 bases between the two germline ends. The CDR3 totals 20 residues. The germline V gene encodes CDR1 LNHDA and CDR2 SQIVND (reference sequence). The DNA of the CDR3 is TGTGCCAGTAGTCCGATACCGACAGGGCCCAGCGGGAGCTCCTACAATGAGCAGTTCTTC. This sequence encodes CASSPIPTGPSGSSYNEQFF. Full variable domain (rest looked up from reference TRBV19 and TRBJ2-1): DGGITQSPKYLFRKEGQNVTLSCEQNLNHDAMYWYRQDPGQGLRLIYYSQIVNDFQKGDIAEGYSVSREKKESFPLTVTSAQKNPTAFYLCASSPIPTGPSGSSYNEQFFGPGTRLTVL.

This clonotype was picked up a small number of times. The CDR3 loop is CSARGSRGDTQYF. Written as DNA, the CDR3 is TGCAGTGCTAGGGGCAGTAGAGGAGATACGCAGTATTTT. V gene TRBV20-1 combines with J gene TRBJ2-3; D gene ambiguous. CDR1 is DFQATT, CDR2 SNEGSKA, per germline (reference sequence). V shed 3 bases and J shed 5 bases, with 12 bases lying between them. The CDR3 covers 13 residues.

The V gene is TRBV6-6, the J gene TRBJ2-5; D tentatively fits TRBD1 or TRBD2 (5 bases each). Between the trimmed V and J ends, which lost 8 bases and 0 bases, there was a span of 16 bases. CDR1 and CDR2 from the germline V gene are MNHNY and SVGAGI (reference sequence). This CDR3 is built from 15 residues. The CDR3 nucleotides are TGTGCCAGCCGTTGGGGACCACTGTACCAAGAGACCCAGTACTTC. As protein: CASRWGPLYQETQYF.

This clonotype was observed many times. This chain joins TRBV2 and TRBJ1-1; D is possibly TRBD1 (6 bases). This CDR3 is built from 13 residues. Per germline, CDR1 SNHLY and CDR2 FYNNEI. V gave up 6 bases and J gave up 0 bases, with 8 bases separating them. CDR3 loop: CASRGQMNTEAFF. In DNA form, the CDR3 reads TGTGCCAGCAGAGGACAGATGAACACTGAAGCTTTCTTT.

This clonotype was seen repeatedly, ten times or more. The chain has TRBV7-2 and TRBJ2-2, with D possibly being TRBD1 or TRBD2 (6 bases each). The CDR3 covers 15 residues. Germline V lookup: CDR1 SGHTA, CDR2 FQGNSA. The V end was cut by 6 bases, the J end by 7 bases, with 18 bases between. In DNA, the CDR3 is TGTGCCAGCAGGGAAAGAAGGGGGGAGATCGGGGAGCTGTTTTTT. Amino acids: CASRERRGEIGELFF.

The chain is built from TRBV5-6 and TRBJ1-5; 7 bases line up with TRBD1. V was pared by 0 bases and J by 1 base, with 4 bases of the junction left unmatched. CDR3 length equals 16 residues. Germline values: CDR1 SGHDT, CDR2 YYEEEE. The CDR3 region is CASSLGTGQSNQPQHF. As DNA, the CDR3 is TGTGCCAGCAGCTTGGGTACGGGACAGAGCAATCAGCCCCAGCATTTT.

This clonotype was counted between two and nine times. V gene TRBV7-9 combines with J gene TRBJ1-6, with no clear D. Germline V lookup: CDR1 SEHNR, CDR2 FQNEAQ (reference sequence). The germline V and J ends were trimmed by 4 bases and 5 bases, with 9 bases remaining between them. This CDR3 comprises 14 residues. The CDR3 protein is CASSSRAHNSPLHF. CDR3 in DNA: TGTGCCAGCAGCTCCCGGGCCCATAATTCACCCCTCCACTTT.

The chain uses TRBV28 and TRBJ1-1; 8 bases are shared with TRBD1. Germline V gene sequence: CDR1 MDHEN, CDR2 SYDVKM. V lost 6 bases, J lost 4 bases, and 7 bases stayed unmatched. The CDR3 is 14 amino acids. In DNA form, the CDR3 reads TGTGCCAGCAGCCAAGACAGGGGTTTCACTGAAGCTTTCTTT. Protein product: CASSQDRGFTEAFF. Complete variable domain (other parts from reference TRBV28 and TRBJ1-1): DVKVTQSSRYLVKRTGEKVFLECVQDMDHENMFWYRQDPGLGLRLIYFSYDVKMKEKGDIPEGYSVSREKKERFSLILESASTNQTSMYLCASSQDRGFTEAFFGQGTRLTVV.

This clonotype was counted a few times. J is TRBJ1-2 and V is TRBV16; no definite D call. V was cut by 2 bases and J by 9 bases, with 16 bases left in between. CDR3 length: 14 residues. In germline, CDR1 is KGHSY, CDR2 FQNENV. The CDR3, as DNA: TGTGCCAGCAGCCAAGGAGATGTCCGAGGTAGCTACACCTTC. It is translated as CASSQGDVRGSYTF.

This clonotype showed up many times. The chain links TRBV7-2 to TRBJ2-5, with 8 bases fitting TRBD1. CDR3 length equals 14 residues. Germline V gene sequence: CDR1 SGHTA, CDR2 FQGNSA. Germline trimming cut 3 bases from V and 5 bases from J; bases unmatched to any gene: 5. DNA for the CDR3: TGTGCCAGCAGCTTCCAGACAGGGGACGAGACCCAGTACTTC. Encoded protein: CASSFQTGDETQYF.

The chain has TRBV30 and TRBJ2-7; weak D call: TRBD2 (7 bases). This CDR3 has 12 amino acids. Germline V lookup: CDR1 GTSNPN, CDR2 SVGIG (reference sequence). Trimming stripped 3 bases from V and 6 bases from J, with 12 bases between. The CDR3 here is CAWRGGGAEQYF. The DNA for the CDR3 is TGTGCCTGGAGAGGGGGAGGGGCCGAGCAGTACTTC.

This clonotype occurred many times. This sequence joins TRBV7-2 and TRBJ2-2, with D possibly matching TRBD1 (6 bases). Trimming took 6 bases from V and 2 from J, leaving 22 bases between them. Germline CDR1 SGHTA, CDR2 FQGNSA. The CDR3 has 18 amino acids. This CDR3 reads CASRGVVKDRENTGELFF. The CDR3 region has the DNA TGTGCCAGCAGGGGAGTGGTTAAGGACAGAGAAAACACCGGGGAGCTGTTTTTT.

This clonotype has a count of ten or more. This chain connects TRBV7-2 to TRBJ2-1; no clear D. Germline loops: CDR1 SGHTA, CDR2 FQGNSA. The V gene lost 2 bases and the J gene lost 4 bases, with 12 bases spanning the gap. This CDR3 is 15 amino acids long. The CDR3, as DNA: TGTGCCAGCAGCTTAAGCTCCCGCGGTTACAATGAGCAGTTCTTC. Translation: CASSLSSRGYNEQFF.